These 28 T cell receptor beta chains came from one sample sequenced in a study of PD-L1 blockade in urothelial cancer. As to time point: peripheral blood 6 weeks after treatment start. Sequenced by immunoSEQ multiplex PCR; TCRdb stores in-frame clones only, minus some. The sample includes some 51,000 clones, more than 75% seen only once; the top ten take 2% to 2.5%. The sequenced sample was PBMCs, obtained around atezolizumab (anti-PD-L1) treatment. These receptors came from a man aged 55-75 years with urothelial cancer.

The chain joins TRBV6-5 to TRBJ1-3; tentatively, D is TRBD1 (5 bases). CDR3 size: 15 residues. The germline gives CDR1 MNHEY, CDR2 SVGAGI. V was pared by 6 bases and J by 2 bases, with 14 bases between. CDR3 loop: CASSLWARAGNTIYF. The CDR3 region has the DNA TGTGCCAGCAGCCTTTGGGCCAGGGCTGGAAACACCATATATTTT.

The chain carries TRBV30 and TRBJ2-2; TRBD2 might be the D (6 bases). The CDR3 contains 16 residues. Germline assignment: CDR1 GTSNPN and CDR2 SVGIG (reference sequence). The V end was cut by 3 bases, the J end by 0 bases, with 14 bases between. The DNA of the CDR3 is TGTGCCTGGAGCTTTGCGGGGCCCCCGAACACCGGGGAGCTGTTTTTT. Its protein is CAWSFAGPPNTGELFF.

This clone was detected only once. The J gene is TRBJ2-5, the V gene TRBV5-6; 8 nucleotides agree with TRBD1. Germline V gives CDR1 SGHDT, CDR2 YYEEEE. The CDR3 is made up of 14 amino acids. The V gene end was trimmed by 6 bases and the J gene end by 2 bases; junction bases not matched to a gene: 6. Here the CDR3 DNA reads TGTGCCAGCACTCATGGGACAGGTCAAGAGACCCAGTACTTC. This sequence encodes CASTHGTGQETQYF. Supplemented by reference TRBV5-6 and TRBJ2-5, the full variable domain reads DAGVTQSPTHLIKTRGQQVTLRCSPKSGHDTVSWYQQALGQGPQFIFQYYEEEERQRGNFPDRFSGHQFPNYSSELNVNALLLGDSALYLCASTHGTGQETQYFGPGTRLLVL.

CDR3 protein: CASHRGYNSPLHF. CDR3 bases: TGTGCCTCCCACAGGGGGTATAATTCACCCCTCCACTTT. The J gene is TRBJ1-6, the V gene TRBV30, with 8 bases matching TRBD1. In germline, CDR1 is GTSNPN, CDR2 SVGIG (reference sequence). V shed 7 bases and J 4 bases; nucleotides not matched to a gene: 3. This CDR3 has 13 residues.

The chain combines TRBV10-3 with TRBJ2-5; TRBD2 matches at 13 bases. V trimming: 3 bases; J trimming: 5 bases; junction bases outside the gene matches: 6. The germline gives CDR1 ENHRY, CDR2 SYGVKD. The CDR3 sequence is 16 residues long. The DNA of the CDR3 is TGTGCCATCAGTGAATATCAGACTAGCGGGGGGGAGACCCAGTACTTC. Translated: CAISEYQTSGGETQYF.

The chain recombines TRBV4-1 with TRBJ2-7; tentative D call: TRBD2 (6 bases). Trimming cost V 4 bases and J 5 bases, with 21 bases left between them. The CDR3 covers 16 residues. Per the germline V gene, CDR1 is MGHRA and CDR2 is YSYEKL. The CDR3 region is CASSPTSARRENEQYF. The CDR3 coding sequence is TGCGCCAGCAGCCCTACTAGTGCGCGGCGGGAAAACGAGCAGTACTTC.

The V call is TRBV2, the J call TRBJ1-5; TRBD1 is a possible D gene (5 bases). V lost 9 bases to trimming and J lost 5 bases, with 14 bases between them. The CDR3 totals 13 residues. From germline, CDR1 is SNHLY and CDR2 FYNNEI. CDR3 region: CASKSGLDQPQHF. CDR3 DNA sequence: TGTGCCAGTAAATCAGGGTTGGATCAGCCCCAGCATTTT. The variable domain in full, with the rest retrieved from reference TRBV2 and TRBJ1-5, is EPEVTQTPSHQVTQMGQEVILRCVPISNHLYFYWYRQILGQKVEFLVSFYNNEISEKSEIFDDQFSVERPDGSNFTLKIRSTKLEDSAMYFCASKSGLDQPQHFGDGTRLSIL.

The V call is TRBV30, the J call TRBJ2-3; no definite D call. The V gene lost 0 bases and the J gene lost 0 bases, with 10 bases spanning the gap. The CDR3 sequence is 15 residues long. In germline, CDR1 is GTSNPN, CDR2 SVGIG (reference sequence). The CDR3 spells CAWSVRYRSTDTQYF. As DNA, the CDR3 is TGTGCCTGGAGTGTCCGTTATCGTAGCACAGATACGCAGTATTTT.

The CDR3 spells CASQDRNEKLFF. DNA of the CDR3: TGTGCCAGCCAAGACAGGAATGAAAAACTGTTTTTT. This rearrangement joins TRBV25-1 to TRBJ1-4, with D perhaps TRBD1 (6 bases). The CDR3 is 12 residues long. Trimming stripped 8 bases from V and 5 bases from J, with 9 bases between. Germline V lookup: CDR1 MGHDK, CDR2 SYGVNS.

The gene calls are TRBV19 and TRBJ1-5; TRBD1 aligns across 10 bases. CDR3 length: 13 amino acids. CDR1 is LNHDA, CDR2 SQIVND, per germline (reference sequence). V was clipped by 6 bases and J by 6 bases; unmatched bases: 2. CDR3 protein: CASSGQGGQPQHF. In nucleotides, the CDR3 is TGTGCCAGTAGCGGACAGGGGGGTCAGCCCCAGCATTTT.

V gene TRBV12-5 combines with J gene TRBJ2-1, with D possibly being TRBD1 (5 bases). The CDR3 covers 13 residues. The V gene's germline CDR1 is LGHNT and CDR2 FRNRAP. V lost 8 bases and J 2 bases, leaving 10 bases between the germline ends. CDR3 nucleotides: TGTGCTAGTAAAAAGGGGCCCTACAATGAGCAGTTCTTC. It encodes CASKKGPYNEQFF.

The chain uses TRBV6-1 and TRBJ1-1, with 8 positions matching TRBD1. This CDR3 contains 15 residues. From germline, CDR1 is MNHNS and CDR2 SASEGT. V was clipped by 5 bases and J by 1 base; unmatched bases: 6. CDR3 DNA: TGTGCCAGCAGTCTCAGACAGGGGCGGAACACTGAAGCTTTCTTT. This gives the protein CASSLRQGRNTEAFF.

This clone was recorded once. The chain combines TRBV19 with TRBJ2-7, with D perhaps matching TRBD1 (6 bases). Germline assignment: CDR1 LNHDA and CDR2 SQIVND (reference sequence). With 3 bases removed from V and 6 bases from J, the gap between germline ends came to 12 bases. The CDR3 runs 13 residues. CDR3 DNA: TGTGCCAGTAGTATCTACAGGGAAAGCGAGCAGTACTTC. Protein sequence: CASSIYRESEQYF.

The chain employs TRBV28 and TRBJ1-2, with D unclear. CDR3 length: 11 amino acids. V lost 6 bases and J 8 bases, leaving 10 bases between the germline ends. The germline V gene encodes CDR1 MDHEN and CDR2 SYDVKM. DNA of the CDR3: TGTGCCAGCAGCAACTCCGCCGGCTACACCTTC. It codes for CASSNSAGYTF.

J is TRBJ2-3 and V is TRBV11-2; 8 bases fit TRBD2. Germline V gives CDR1 SGHAT, CDR2 FQNNGV. The CDR3 totals 17 residues. Germline trimming cut 1 base from V and 5 bases from J; bases unmatched to any gene: 11. CDR3 sequence (DNA): TGTGCCAGCAGCTTAGTGGGACTAGTGAAGGTCGGAGATACGCAGTATTTT. Translating it yields CASSLVGLVKVGDTQYF.

The chain has TRBV5-1 and TRBJ2-2; D is unclear. CDR3 length: 16 amino acids. Trimming left V 1 base short and J 0 bases short, with 10 bases between. Germline V lookup: CDR1 SGHRS, CDR2 YFSETQ. The CDR3: CASSLSVTANTGELFF. The CDR3 DNA reads TGCGCCAGCAGCTTGTCGGTAACCGCGAACACCGGGGAGCTGTTTTTT.

The chain recombines TRBV4-1 with TRBJ1-2; 8 nucleotides agree with TRBD1. From germline, CDR1 is MGHRA and CDR2 YSYEKL. V trimming: 1 base; J trimming: 3 bases; junction bases outside the gene matches: 4. The CDR3 loop spans 15 amino acids. As DNA, the CDR3 is TGCGCCAGCAGCCAAGGGCAGGGGGCTGACTATGGCTACACCTTC. Protein sequence: CASSQGQGADYGYTF.

The genes are TRBV5-4 and TRBJ2-7; 9 nucleotides align to TRBD2. The V and J ends lost 0 bases and 6 bases, in that order; junction bases with no gene match: 7. The CDR3 runs 15 residues. Germline CDR1 and CDR2: SGHNT and YYREEE (reference sequence). CDR3 nucleotide sequence: TGTGCCAGCAGCTTGGGGGAGCTAGCGGGAAGCGAGCAGTACTTC. Translation: CASSLGELAGSEQYF.

This chain uses TRBV5-8 with TRBJ2-5, with 9 positions matching TRBD2. The V segment lost 0 bases and the J segment 5 bases; nucleotides outside the gene matches: 5. CDR1 is SGHTS and CDR2 is YDEGEE in the germline V gene. The CDR3 extends over 15 amino acids. CDR3 amino acids: CASSLVSSGAETQYF. In DNA, the CDR3 is TGTGCCAGCAGCTTGGTTTCTAGCGGGGCGGAGACCCAGTACTTC.

J is TRBJ1-2 and V is TRBV6-1; D is uncertain. Germline values: CDR1 MNHNS, CDR2 SASEGT. V lost 2 bases and J lost 5, with 18 bases in between. The CDR3 spans 16 residues. The chain's CDR3 is CASSETLQAPRYGYTF. Written as DNA, the CDR3 is TGTGCCAGCAGTGAAACCCTCCAGGCCCCCCGGTATGGCTACACCTTC.

The rearrangement uses TRBV7-8 and TRBJ2-7; tentatively, D is TRBD1 (6 bases). Germline V CDR1 and CDR2: SGHVS, FQNEAQ. The length of the CDR3 is 15 residues. V lost 6 bases and J 2 bases, leaving 17 bases between the germline ends. CDR3 sequence reads: CASSRNDRNPYEQYF. The CDR3 bases are TGTGCCAGCAGTCGCAATGACAGGAACCCCTACGAGCAGTACTTC.

The J gene is TRBJ2-7, the V gene TRBV5-6; 12 positions agree with TRBD2. The V and J ends lost 2 bases and 0 bases, in that order; junction bases with no gene match: 3. The CDR3 is 16 residues long. Germline-derived CDR1 and CDR2 are SGHDT and YYEEEE. CDR3 region: CASSFRTSGTSYEQYF. The CDR3 bases are TGTGCCAGCAGCTTCAGGACTAGCGGGACCTCCTACGAGCAGTACTTC.

The DNA for the CDR3 is TGCGCCAGCAGCTTGGTGGCAGGGGGTGTCAATGAGCAGTTCTTC. Translation: CASSLVAGGVNEQFF. The J gene is TRBJ2-1, the V gene TRBV5-1; the match to TRBD1 covers 7 bases. This CDR3 has 15 amino acids. Per germline, CDR1 SGHRS and CDR2 YFSETQ. J was trimmed by 6 bases and V by 0 bases; bases with no gene match: 6.

The chain has TRBV4-1 and TRBJ1-5; 8 bases align to TRBD1. The V and J ends lost 4 bases and 0 bases, in that order; junction bases with no gene match: 8. CDR3 size: 17 residues. Germline values: CDR1 MGHRA, CDR2 YSYEKL. In DNA, the CDR3 is TGCGCCAGCAGCCGACAGCCGGACAGGGTTAGCAATCAGCCCCAGCATTTT. Translated, it gives CASSRQPDRVSNQPQHF.

V is TRBV6-6 and J is TRBJ1-1; D gene uncertain. CDR3 length: 14 residues. V shed 2 bases and J shed 1 base, with 8 bases lying between them. From germline, CDR1 is MNHNY and CDR2 SVGAGI (reference sequence). CDR3 coding DNA: TGTGCCAGCAGTTACGTGGCTGGGAACACTGAAGCTTTCTTT. Translation gives CASSYVAGNTEAFF.

The chain is built from TRBV6-6 and TRBJ2-1; TRBD2 matches 9 bases. The junction had 9 bases not matched to a gene; V was cut back by 2 bases and J by 7 bases. Germline CDR1 reads MNHNY; CDR2 reads SVGAGI (reference sequence). The CDR3 is made up of 16 amino acids. CDR3 in DNA: TGTGCCAGCAGTTACACTTTAGCGGGGGTGGGGAATGAGCAGTTCTTC. Amino acid sequence: CASSYTLAGVGNEQFF.

This chain links TRBV4-1 with TRBJ1-2, with TRBD1 matching over 7 bases. Germline loops: CDR1 MGHRA, CDR2 YSYEKL. This CDR3 region has 17 residues. V trimming: 3 bases; J trimming: 3 bases; junction bases outside the gene matches: 13. This CDR3 is CASSQKVGGQADYGYTF. The CDR3 nucleotides are TGCGCCAGCAGCCAGAAGGTCGGAGGACAGGCTGACTATGGCTACACCTTC.

The chain joins TRBV2 to TRBJ1-6; no firm D call. The CDR3 length is 14 residues. Looked up from germline, CDR1 is SNHLY and CDR2 is FYNNEI. V lost 4 bases, J lost 5 bases, and 9 bases lay in between. The CDR3 DNA follows: TGTGCCAGCAGTGTGACGGAGGATAATTCACCCCTCCACTTT. Its protein is CASSVTEDNSPLHF.